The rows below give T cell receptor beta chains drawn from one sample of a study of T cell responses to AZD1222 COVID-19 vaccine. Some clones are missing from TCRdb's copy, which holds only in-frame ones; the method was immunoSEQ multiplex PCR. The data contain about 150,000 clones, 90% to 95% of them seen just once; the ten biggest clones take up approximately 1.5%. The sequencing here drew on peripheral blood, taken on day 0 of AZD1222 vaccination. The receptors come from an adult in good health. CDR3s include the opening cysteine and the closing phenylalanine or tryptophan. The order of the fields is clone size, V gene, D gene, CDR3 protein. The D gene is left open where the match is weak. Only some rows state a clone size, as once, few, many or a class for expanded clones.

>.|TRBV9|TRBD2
CASSTLAGGTTGELFF
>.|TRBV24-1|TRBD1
CATSDPTATGDEQFF
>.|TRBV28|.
CASTTGQTYEQYF
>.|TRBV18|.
CASSPGTIIGEQYF
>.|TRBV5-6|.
CASSFQPGEQFF
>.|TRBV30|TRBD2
CARLEKASGRGPEQFF
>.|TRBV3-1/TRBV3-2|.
CASSQDASRSTDTQYF
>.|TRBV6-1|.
CASSDEGPGTVGSRTDTQYF
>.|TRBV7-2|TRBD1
CASPLGDRGIGGYTF
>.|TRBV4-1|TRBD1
CASSQGTGWYNEQFF
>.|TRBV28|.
CASSSGEPQHF
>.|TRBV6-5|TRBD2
CAIGLEVNEQFF
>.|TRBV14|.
CASSQIGDWEQFF
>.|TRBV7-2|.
CASSPNGGSGYGYTF
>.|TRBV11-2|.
CASSPNLGVGNEQFF
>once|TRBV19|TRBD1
CATKDRGIPQHF
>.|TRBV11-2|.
CASSSVTGPTNEQYF
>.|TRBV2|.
CASRGDRPRETQYF
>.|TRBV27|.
CASSLGQPFGYTF
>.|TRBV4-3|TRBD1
CASSQDGRGKNEQFF
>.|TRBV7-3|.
CASSLRGNTGELFF
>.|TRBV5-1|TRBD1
CASSLALSPDRVHEKLFF
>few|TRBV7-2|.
CASSSRTGGYTF
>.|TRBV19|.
CASNGITDTQYF
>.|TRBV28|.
CASRQVAGTVDQPQHF
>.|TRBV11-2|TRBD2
CASSLERGVSGANVLTF
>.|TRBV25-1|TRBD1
CASSEWTGQYEQFF
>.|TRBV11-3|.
CASSTRDGLEEQFF
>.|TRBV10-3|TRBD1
CAISDLDRGSIEAFF
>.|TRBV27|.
CASNPGRGRWPDTQYF
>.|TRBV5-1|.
CASSLGPKEAYEQYF
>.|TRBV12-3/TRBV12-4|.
CASTGPLDTEAFF
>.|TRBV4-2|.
CASSQGGQRSSYNEQFF
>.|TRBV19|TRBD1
CASSIAVGTDKGYTF
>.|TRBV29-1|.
CSVEDPQRAYGYTF